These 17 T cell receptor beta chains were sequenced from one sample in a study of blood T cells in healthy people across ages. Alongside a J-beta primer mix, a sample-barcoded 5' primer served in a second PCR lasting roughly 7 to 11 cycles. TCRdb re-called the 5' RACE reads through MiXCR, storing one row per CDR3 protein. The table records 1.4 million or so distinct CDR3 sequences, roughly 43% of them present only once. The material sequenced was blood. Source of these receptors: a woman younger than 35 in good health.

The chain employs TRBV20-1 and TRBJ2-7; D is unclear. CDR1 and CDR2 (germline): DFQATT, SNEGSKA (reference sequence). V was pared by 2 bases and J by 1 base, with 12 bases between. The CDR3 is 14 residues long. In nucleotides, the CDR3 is TGCAGTGCTAGACCTTCTAGTCGGTCCTACGAGCAGTACTTC. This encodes CSARPSSRSYEQYF.

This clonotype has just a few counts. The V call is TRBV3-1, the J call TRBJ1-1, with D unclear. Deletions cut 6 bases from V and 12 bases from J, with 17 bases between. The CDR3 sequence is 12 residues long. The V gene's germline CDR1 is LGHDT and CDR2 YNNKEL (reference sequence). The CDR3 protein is CASRSGRTETFF. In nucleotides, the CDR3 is TGTGCCAGCAGGTCGGGCCGAACAGAAACTTTCTTT.

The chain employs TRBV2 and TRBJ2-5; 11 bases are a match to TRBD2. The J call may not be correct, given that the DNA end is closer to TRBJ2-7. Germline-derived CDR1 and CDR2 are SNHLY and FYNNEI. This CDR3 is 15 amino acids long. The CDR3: CASSEASGRAHEQYF. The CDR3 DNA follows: TGTGCCAGCAGTGAAGCTAGCGGGAGGGCCCACGAGCAGTACTTC.

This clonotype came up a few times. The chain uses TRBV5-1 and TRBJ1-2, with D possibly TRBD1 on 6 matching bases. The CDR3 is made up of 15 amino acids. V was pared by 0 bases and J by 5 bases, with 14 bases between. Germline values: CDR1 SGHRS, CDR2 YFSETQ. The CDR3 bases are TGCGCCAGCAGCTTGGACCCGGGGGCCAGATATGGCTACACCTTC. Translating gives CASSLDPGARYGYTF.

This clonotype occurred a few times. Here the CDR3 DNA reads TGTGCCAGCAGCTCCGCTTTTGCTTTCAATCAGCCCCAGCATTTT. This codes for CASSSAFAFNQPQHF. V is TRBV7-2 and J is TRBJ1-5; no reliable D call. The CDR3 is made up of 15 amino acids. V lost 4 bases and J lost 3, with 13 bases in between. Per germline, CDR1 SGHTA and CDR2 FQGNSA.

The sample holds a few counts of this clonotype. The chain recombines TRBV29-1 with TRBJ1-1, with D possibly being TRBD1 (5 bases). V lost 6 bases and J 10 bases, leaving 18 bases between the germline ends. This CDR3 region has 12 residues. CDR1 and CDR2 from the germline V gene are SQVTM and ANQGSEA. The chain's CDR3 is CSVLTVGRGAFF. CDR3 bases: TGCAGCGTGTTGACAGTGGGCCGGGGAGCTTTCTTT. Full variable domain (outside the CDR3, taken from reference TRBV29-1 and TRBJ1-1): SAVISQKPSRDICQRGTSLTIQCQVDSQVTMMFWYRQQPGQSLTLIATANQGSEATYESGFVIDKFPISRPNLTFSTLTVSNMSPEDSSIYLCSVLTVGRGAFFGQGTRLTVV.

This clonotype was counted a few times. In nucleotides, the CDR3 is TGCGCCAGCAGCTTAGACAGCAGTAGCAATCAGCCCCAGCATTTT. Protein: CASSLDSSSNQPQHF. The chain has TRBV5-1 and TRBJ1-5; tentative D call: TRBD1 (5 bases). Per germline, CDR1 SGHRS and CDR2 YFSETQ. V gave up 2 bases and J gave up 0 bases, with 9 bases separating them. This CDR3 is 15 amino acids long.

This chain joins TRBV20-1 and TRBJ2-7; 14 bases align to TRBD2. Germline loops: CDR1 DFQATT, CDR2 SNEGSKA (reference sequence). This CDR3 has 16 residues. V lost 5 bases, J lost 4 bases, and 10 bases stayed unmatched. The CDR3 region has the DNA TGCAGTGCTCGCCCGGGACTAGCGGGAGACTTATACGAGCAGTACTTC. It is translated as CSARPGLAGDLYEQYF.

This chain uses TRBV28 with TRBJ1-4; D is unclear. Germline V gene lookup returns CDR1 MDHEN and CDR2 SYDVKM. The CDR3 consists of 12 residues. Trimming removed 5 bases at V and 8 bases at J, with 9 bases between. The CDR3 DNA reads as TGTGCCAGCAGTGACCCTCGGGAAAAACTGTTTTTT. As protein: CASSDPREKLFF.

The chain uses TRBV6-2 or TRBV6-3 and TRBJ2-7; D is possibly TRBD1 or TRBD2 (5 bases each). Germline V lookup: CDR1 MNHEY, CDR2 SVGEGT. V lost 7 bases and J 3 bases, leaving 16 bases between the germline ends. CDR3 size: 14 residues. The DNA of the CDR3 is TGTGCCAGCATCTCCGGGACGGTGATCTACGAGCAGTACTTC. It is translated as CASISGTVIYEQYF.

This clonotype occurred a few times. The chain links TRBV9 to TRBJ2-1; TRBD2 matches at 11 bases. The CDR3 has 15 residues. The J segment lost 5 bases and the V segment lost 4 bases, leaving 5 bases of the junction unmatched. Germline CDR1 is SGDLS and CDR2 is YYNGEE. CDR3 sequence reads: CASSILAGEDNEQFF. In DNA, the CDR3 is TGTGCCAGCAGCATACTAGCGGGGGAAGACAATGAGCAGTTCTTC.

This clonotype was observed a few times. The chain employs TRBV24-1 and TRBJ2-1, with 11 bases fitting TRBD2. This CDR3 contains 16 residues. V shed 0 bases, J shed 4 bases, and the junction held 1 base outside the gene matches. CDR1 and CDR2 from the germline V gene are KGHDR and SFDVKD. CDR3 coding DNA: TGTGCCACCAGTGATTTGGGGACTAGCGGTTACAATGAGCAGTTCTTC. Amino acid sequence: CATSDLGTSGYNEQFF.

CDR3 nucleotide sequence: TGTGCCAGCAGTTTAGATGCCCGTTCCTCTGGGGCCAACGTCCTGACTTTC. Translating gives CASSLDARSSGANVLTF. This sequence joins TRBV28 and TRBJ2-6; D gene unclear. From germline, CDR1 is MDHEN and CDR2 SYDVKM. The ends were cut back, 2 bases at V and 0 bases at J, with 11 bases in the middle. The CDR3 is made up of 17 amino acids.

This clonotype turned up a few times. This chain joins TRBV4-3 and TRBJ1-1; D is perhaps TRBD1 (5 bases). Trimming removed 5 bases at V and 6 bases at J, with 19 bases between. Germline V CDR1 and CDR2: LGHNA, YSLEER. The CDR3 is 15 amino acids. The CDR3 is CASSKSVSAGAEAFF. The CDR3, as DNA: TGCGCCAGCAGCAAATCTGTAAGCGCGGGGGCTGAAGCTTTCTTT.

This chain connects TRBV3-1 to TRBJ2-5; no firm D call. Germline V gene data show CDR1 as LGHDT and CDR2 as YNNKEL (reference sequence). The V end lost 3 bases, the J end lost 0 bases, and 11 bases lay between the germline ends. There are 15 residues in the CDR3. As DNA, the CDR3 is TGTGCCAGCAGCCAGCCCCGACTTTACCAAGAGACCCAGTACTTC. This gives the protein CASSQPRLYQETQYF.

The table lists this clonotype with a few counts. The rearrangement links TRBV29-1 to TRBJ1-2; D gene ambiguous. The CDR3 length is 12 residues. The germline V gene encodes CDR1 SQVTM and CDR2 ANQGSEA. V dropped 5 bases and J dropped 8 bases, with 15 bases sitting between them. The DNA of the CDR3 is TGCAGCGTTCAAGGAGTCGCGTGGGGCTACACCTTC. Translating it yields CSVQGVAWGYTF.

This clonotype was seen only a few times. The CDR3 sequence is CASSPPSGRSSYEQYF. Written as DNA, the CDR3 is TGTGCCAGCTCACCACCGAGCGGTAGAAGCTCCTACGAGCAGTACTTC. The V and J genes are TRBV18 and TRBJ2-7; the D gene is possibly TRBD2 (5 bases). The CDR3 is made up of 16 amino acids. Trimming took 0 bases from V and 0 from J, leaving 12 bases between them. Germline loops: CDR1 KGHSH, CDR2 LQKENI. The complete variable domain, with remaining parts taken from reference TRBV18 and TRBJ2-7, reads NAGVMQNPRHLVRRRGQEARLRCSPMKGHSHVYWYRQLPEEGLKFMVYLQKENIIDESGMPKERFSAEFPKEGPSILRIQQVVRGDSAAYFCASSPPSGRSSYEQYFGPGTRLTVT.